This TCR beta chain comes out of a study of blood T cell repertoires in COVID-19. Seattle patients were enrolled while actively infected and followed longitudinally. Assay used: immunoSEQ multiplex PCR; TCRdb lists only in-frame clones, some missing. The table records some 45,000 clones, 85% to 95% of them present only once. Specimen: peripheral blood. The source is a man in his sixties with COVID-19, enrolled during active disease.

CDR3 sequence (DNA): TGTGCCAGCAGCCTCCCTGGGGGGGACACCGGGGAGCTGTTTTTT. Residues: CASSLPGGDTGELFF. J is TRBJ2-2 and V is TRBV11-1; 7 nucleotides match TRBD2. The CDR3 is made up of 15 amino acids. The V gene end was trimmed by 5 bases and the J gene end by 3 bases; junction bases not matched to a gene: 6. From germline, CDR1 is SGHAT and CDR2 FQDESV (reference sequence). Drawing the rest from reference TRBV11-1 and TRBJ2-2, the complete variable domain is EAEVAQSPRYKITEKSQAVAFWCDPISGHATLYWYRQILGQGPELLVQFQDESVVDDSQLPKDRFSAERLKGVDSTLKIQPAELGDSAMYLCASSLPGGDTGELFFGEGSRLTVL.